Following are 27 T cell receptor beta chains from one sample sequenced in a study of beta chain features in type 1 diabetes. Notes on the study in general: The study found moderately but significantly shorter TCRB CDR3s in all four CD4+ subsets of Type 1 diabetes patients.

Their recognized antigens are unknown. cDNA synthesis used the whole RNA isolate, giving expressed TCRB sequences. Profiling relied on immunoSEQ multiplex PCR, and the TCRdb table lists in-frame clones only, not all of them. This table holds roughly 150,000 clones, 7% to 9% found once. The sequencing input was central memory CD4+ T cells from blood. The receptor source for this set is a man younger than 35 with type 1 diabetes.

This clone was observed a handful of times. This chain links TRBV30 with TRBJ1-5, with a weak D call TRBD1 (5 bases). This CDR3 spans 15 amino acids. Germline CDR1 reads GTSNPN; CDR2 reads SVGIG (reference sequence). The ends were cut back, 0 bases at V and 0 bases at J, with 9 bases in the middle. The CDR3 loop is CAWSVGGNSNQPQHF. In DNA, the CDR3 is TGTGCCTGGAGTGTCGGGGGGAATAGCAATCAGCCCCAGCATTTT.

This clone was counted a few times. V gene TRBV18 combines with J gene TRBJ2-1; TRBD2 matches at 8 bases. CDR1 is KGHSH, CDR2 LQKENI, per germline. The CDR3 covers 13 residues. With 5 bases clipped from V and 5 bases from J, the junction kept 2 bases outside the gene matches. CDR3 residues: CASSVTSDNEQFF. In nucleotides, the CDR3 is TGTGCCAGCTCAGTGACTAGCGACAATGAGCAGTTCTTC. The whole variable domain, filled in from reference TRBV18 and TRBJ2-1, reads NAGVMQNPRHLVRRRGQEARLRCSPMKGHSHVYWYRQLPEEGLKFMVYLQKENIIDESGMPKERFSAEFPKEGPSILRIQQVVRGDSAAYFCASSVTSDNEQFFGPGTRLTVL.

This clone was counted between two and nine times. The chain recombines TRBV19 with TRBJ1-1; D perhaps matches TRBD1 (5 bases). Trimming took off 7 bases at V and 5 bases at J, with 14 bases between the two ends. CDR3 size: 13 residues. Germline V gene sequence: CDR1 LNHDA, CDR2 SQIVND (reference sequence). CDR3 in DNA: TGTGCCAGTAAGCCGGCGGGGGGGACTGAAGCTTTCTTT. Translated: CASKPAGGTEAFF.

This clone was found a few times. The sample contains more than one DNA sequence encoding this CDR3. This sequence joins TRBV4-1 and TRBJ2-5; 7 nucleotides agree with TRBD2. Germline CDR1 MGHRA, CDR2 YSYEKL. The V gene end was trimmed by 4 bases and the J gene end by 5 bases; junction bases not matched to a gene: 7. This CDR3 has 14 amino acids. The CDR3 here is CASSRSGEGETQYF. CDR3 DNA: TGCGCCAGCAGCCGTTCCGGGGAGGGGGAGACCCAGTACTTC.

This clone has just a few counts. The CDR3 here is CASSEGGRSKPDTQYF. The DNA for the CDR3 is TGTGCCAGCAGTGAAGGGGGCAGGAGTAAACCAGATACGCAGTATTTT. The rearrangement links TRBV6-1 to TRBJ2-3; a possible D gene is TRBD1 (5 bases). The ends were cut back, 1 base at V and 4 bases at J, with 15 bases in the middle. Germline loops: CDR1 MNHNS, CDR2 SASEGT. This CDR3 is built from 16 residues.

This clone was seen a handful of times. This chain joins TRBV4-2 and TRBJ2-2; tentative D call: TRBD2 (5 bases). The CDR3 has 14 amino acids. Trimming took 8 bases from V and 1 from J, leaving 11 bases between them. Germline V gene data show CDR1 as LGHNA and CDR2 as YNFKEQ. Here the CDR3 DNA reads TGTGCCAGCGCGAGGAGGTTGAACACCGGGGAGCTGTTTTTT. Translated: CASARRLNTGELFF.

This clone was counted only a few times. This CDR3 is also generated by other DNA sequences in the sample. The V gene is TRBV29-1, the J gene TRBJ2-7; 12 bases are shared with TRBD2. From germline, CDR1 is SQVTM and CDR2 ANQGSEA. Germline trimming cut 5 bases from V and 5 bases from J; bases unmatched to any gene: 1. CDR3 length equals 12 residues. This CDR3 reads CSVRTSGDEQYF. The CDR3 bases are TGCAGCGTTAGGACTAGCGGGGACGAGCAGTACTTC.

This clone appeared a few times. V gene TRBV7-2 combines with J gene TRBJ2-5, with 11 positions matching TRBD2. Germline values: CDR1 SGHTA, CDR2 FQGNSA. This CDR3 comprises 16 residues. V gave up 1 base and J gave up 4 bases; unmatched junction bases: 5. The CDR3 sequence: CASSLGRLAGGETQYF. The CDR3 region has the DNA TGTGCCAGCAGCTTAGGTCGGCTAGCGGGAGGAGAGACCCAGTACTTC.

The J gene is TRBJ2-7, the V gene TRBV14, with 7 bases lining up with TRBD1. This CDR3 region has 19 residues. CDR1 is SGHDN and CDR2 is FVKESK in the germline V gene. J lost 2 bases, V lost 1 base, and 17 bases had no gene match. CDR3: CASSQVRWDLRGPPYEQYF. DNA of the CDR3: TGTGCCAGCAGCCAAGTTAGATGGGACCTAAGGGGGCCTCCCTACGAGCAGTACTTC.

This clone was found a few times. The chain's CDR3 is CASSLGQYNTGELFF. CDR3 DNA sequence: TGTGCCAGCAGCCTTGGGCAGTATAACACCGGGGAGCTGTTTTTT. The chain joins TRBV5-4 to TRBJ2-2; no definite D call. Germline V gene sequence: CDR1 SGHNT, CDR2 YYREEE (reference sequence). The CDR3 contains 15 residues. Trimming cost V 4 bases and J 2 bases, with 12 bases left between them.

This clone was observed a few times. This CDR3 reads CASSFQGAGSTGELFF. The CDR3 DNA sequence: TGCGCCAGCAGCTTCCAGGGGGCGGGAAGCACCGGGGAGCTGTTTTTT. V is TRBV5-1 and J is TRBJ2-2; 8 bases agree with TRBD1. With V trimmed by 2 bases and J by 4 bases, 7 bases remained unmatched. Germline loops: CDR1 SGHRS, CDR2 YFSETQ. This CDR3 comprises 16 residues.

The chain combines TRBV6-5 with TRBJ2-1; D remains ambiguous. In germline, CDR1 is MNHEY, CDR2 SVGAGI. The CDR3 totals 14 residues. Trimming removed 5 bases from V and 9 bases from J, with 17 bases in between. The CDR3 spells CASSTNLANTEQFF. In DNA, the CDR3 is TGTGCCAGCAGTACCAACCTCGCTAATACTGAGCAGTTCTTC.

V gene TRBV19 combines with J gene TRBJ1-2, with 11 bases lining up with TRBD1. The germline gives CDR1 LNHDA, CDR2 SQIVND (reference sequence). Unmatched junction bases numbered 5, after V lost 2 bases and J lost 6 bases. This CDR3 region has 15 residues. As DNA, the CDR3 is TGTGCCAGTAGTATACGCCCGGGACAGGGGGATGGCTACACCTTC. Translating it yields CASSIRPGQGDGYTF.

This clone was seen more than once but under ten times. V gene TRBV4-2 combines with J gene TRBJ2-1, with 9 nucleotides matching TRBD2. Germline assignment: CDR1 LGHNA and CDR2 YNFKEQ. Trimming cost V 1 base and J 0 bases; bases outside gene matches: 7. This CDR3 contains 18 residues. CDR3 sequence reads: CASSQAIGREGSYNEQFF. The CDR3 nucleotides read TGTGCCAGCAGCCAAGCAATAGGGCGGGAGGGCTCCTACAATGAGCAGTTCTTC.

The V call is TRBV30, the J call TRBJ1-2, with a weak D call TRBD1 (6 bases). CDR1 and CDR2 from the germline V gene are GTSNPN and SVGIG (reference sequence). V was clipped by 5 bases and J by 2 bases, with 6 bases between them. The CDR3 runs 11 residues. Written as DNA, the CDR3 is TGTGCCTGGGGACAGAACTATGGCTACACCTTC. The encoded protein is CAWGQNYGYTF.

About this clone itself: A junction boundary mismatches the germline segment, possibly from a read error. The chain joins TRBV4-3 to TRBJ1-2; 8 bases match TRBD1. Germline CDR1 reads LGHNA; CDR2 reads YSLEER. The CDR3 extends over 14 amino acids. The CDR3 here is CASSQVHPDLDRDF. In DNA, the CDR3 is TGCGCCAGCAGCCAAGTGCACCCCGACTTGGACAGGGACTTC.

This clone was seen at least ten times. The chain carries TRBV5-1 and TRBJ1-2, with D possibly TRBD1 on 5 matching bases. V gave up 0 bases and J gave up 2 bases, with 5 bases separating them. The CDR3 loop spans 13 amino acids. Germline CDR1 SGHRS, CDR2 YFSETQ. The CDR3 region is CASSLDRNYGYTF. The CDR3 DNA is TGCGCCAGCAGCTTGGACAGGAACTATGGCTACACCTTC.

The rearrangement uses TRBV5-6 and TRBJ2-3, with 8 bases lining up with TRBD2. This CDR3 contains 16 residues. V shed 0 bases and J 0 bases; nucleotides not matched to a gene: 3. Germline CDR1 is SGHDT and CDR2 is YYEEEE. The CDR3 coding sequence is TGTGCCAGCAGCTTGGGGCCTAGCGGGAGCACAGATACGCAGTATTTT. Translation gives CASSLGPSGSTDTQYF.

The CDR3 coding sequence is TGTGCCAGCAGTTTGGGACTAGCCTACAATGAGCAGTTCTTC. It translates to CASSLGLAYNEQFF. The rearrangement joins TRBV27 to TRBJ2-1, with 8 nucleotides matching TRBD2. Looked up from germline, CDR1 is MNHEY and CDR2 is SMNVEV (reference sequence). The J segment lost 2 bases and the V segment lost 3 bases, leaving 0 bases of the junction unmatched. The CDR3 loop spans 14 amino acids.

The V call is TRBV28, the J call TRBJ2-5, with 8 nucleotides matching TRBD1. CDR1 is MDHEN and CDR2 is SYDVKM in the germline V gene. With V trimmed by 6 bases and J by 2 bases, 11 bases remained unmatched. This CDR3 contains 16 residues. The CDR3 protein is CASRGASGTGQETQYF. Here the CDR3 DNA reads TGTGCCAGCAGGGGGGCTTCAGGGACAGGTCAAGAGACCCAGTACTTC.

This clone has just a few counts. The chain joins TRBV5-1 to TRBJ2-5; D is perhaps TRBD1 (5 bases). Trimming pared 4 bases from V and 4 bases from J, leaving 11 bases between. CDR3 length equals 13 residues. The germline V gene has CDR1 SGHRS and CDR2 YFSETQ. The CDR3 nucleotides read TGCGCCAGCAGCCATCCGCAGGGAGAGACCCAGTACTTC. Amino acids: CASSHPQGETQYF.

The chain combines TRBV25-1 with TRBJ2-4; 8 positions agree with TRBD1. Germline loops: CDR1 MGHDK, CDR2 SYGVNS. CDR3 length: 15 residues. Trimming at V came to 0 bases and at J to 6 bases, leaving 4 bases not matched to a gene. CDR3 coding DNA: TGTGCCAGCAGTGAATACGGACAGGGCGGAAACATTCAGTACTTC. Translating gives CASSEYGQGGNIQYF.

This clone was picked up a small number of times. V gene TRBV5-1 combines with J gene TRBJ1-2; D not certain. V was cut by 2 bases and J by 0 bases, with 14 bases left in between. This CDR3 has 16 residues. Germline assignment: CDR1 SGHRS and CDR2 YFSETQ. CDR3 sequence: CASSFVVGTTNYGYTF. The CDR3 nucleotides read TGCGCCAGCAGCTTTGTGGTTGGTACAACTAACTATGGCTACACCTTC.

This clone has more than one count but fewer than ten. The chain employs TRBV7-2 and TRBJ2-3; D is possibly TRBD1 (6 bases). V lost 5 bases to trimming and J lost 1 base, with 13 bases between them. The germline gives CDR1 SGHTA, CDR2 FQGNSA. The CDR3 is 15 residues long. The CDR3, as DNA: TGTGCCAGCAGCGTACAGGGCGGAGGCACAGATACGCAGTATTTT. It specifies CASSVQGGGTDTQYF. Filled out from reference TRBV7-2 and TRBJ2-3, the complete variable domain reads GAGVSQSPSNKVTEKGKDVELRCDPISGHTALYWYRQSLGQGLEFLIYFQGNSAPDKSGLPSDRFSAERTGGSVSTLTIQRTQQEDSAVYLCASSVQGGGTDTQYFGPGTRLTVL.

The chain uses TRBV15 and TRBJ2-4; TRBD2 agrees at 13 bases. CDR1 and CDR2 (germline): LNHNV, YYDKDF (reference sequence). The CDR3 consists of 18 residues. V shed 0 bases and J 8 bases; nucleotides not matched to a gene: 10. For the CDR3, the DNA is TGTGCCACCAGCAGAGATTCGGGGACTAGCGGGATCGCAGACATTCAGTACTTC. Translation: CATSRDSGTSGIADIQYF. The variable domain in full, completed from reference TRBV15 and TRBJ2-4, reads DAMVIQNPRYQVTQFGKPVTLSCSQTLNHNVMYWYQQKSSQAPKLLFHYYDKDFNNEADTPDNFQSRRPNTSFCFLDIRSPGLGDTAMYLCATSRDSGTSGIADIQYFGAGTRLSVL.

J is TRBJ1-2 and V is TRBV7-2; D possibly corresponds to TRBD1 (5 bases). Germline V gene sequence: CDR1 SGHTA, CDR2 FQGNSA. The CDR3 totals 14 residues. V was pared by 5 bases and J by 1 base, with 11 bases between. The CDR3 DNA reads TGTGCCAGCAGCCCTCAGGGTTATAACTATGGCTACACCTTC. It translates to CASSPQGYNYGYTF.

This clone was seen at least ten times. CDR3: CASSQGTSEAGELFF. Written as DNA, the CDR3 is TGCGCCAGCAGCCAAGGGACTAGCGAAGCCGGGGAGCTGTTTTTT. The chain employs TRBV5-1 and TRBJ2-2; the match to TRBD2 covers 10 bases. V lost 4 bases, J lost 6 bases, and 6 bases stayed unmatched. Germline V gene sequence: CDR1 SGHRS, CDR2 YFSETQ. The length of the CDR3 is 15 residues.